These 29 T cell receptor beta chains were sequenced from one sample in a study of blood T cell repertoires in COVID-19. TCRdb's copy holds only in-frame clones and misses some; the assay was immunoSEQ multiplex PCR. This table holds approximately 200,000 clones, about 88% found once. What was sequenced was peripheral blood. The receptors were sampled from a man between 65 and 85 years old with acute or convalescent COVID-19.

The chain combines TRBV3-1 (or the pseudogene TRBV3-2) with TRBJ2-7; D might be TRBD2 (6 bases). The V gene lost 6 bases and the J gene lost 1 base, with 13 bases spanning the gap. Germline V gene sequence: CDR1 LGHDT, CDR2 YNNKEL (reference sequence). The CDR3 spans 14 residues. This CDR3 reads CASSPGRGSYEQYF. For the CDR3, the DNA is TGTGCCAGCAGTCCGGGCCGGGGGTCCTACGAGCAGTACTTC.

This chain uses TRBV7-2 with TRBJ2-5, with 10 bases aligning to TRBD1. The CDR3 covers 14 residues. CDR1 is SGHTA, CDR2 FQGNSA, per germline. Trimming removed 1 base from V and 5 bases from J; junction bases left unmatched: 1. Here the CDR3 DNA reads TGTGCCAGCAGCTTAGGGACAGGGGGGGAGACCCAGTACTTC. Its protein is CASSLGTGGETQYF.

DNA for the CDR3: TGTGCCAGCAGCGTAGAGGTTAGCGGGAGCTCCTACAATGAGCAGTTCTTC. It encodes CASSVEVSGSSYNEQFF. The V gene is TRBV9, the J gene TRBJ2-1; 9 nucleotides agree with TRBD2. The CDR3 is made up of 17 amino acids. From germline, CDR1 is SGDLS and CDR2 YYNGEE. The V segment lost 0 bases and the J segment 0 bases; nucleotides outside the gene matches: 4.

V gene TRBV2 combines with J gene TRBJ1-5, with 9 bases aligning to TRBD1. Trimming at V came to 5 bases and at J to 4 bases, leaving 3 bases not matched to a gene. CDR1 and CDR2 from the germline V gene are SNHLY and FYNNEI. This CDR3 is 14 amino acids long. In DNA, the CDR3 is TGTGCCAGCAGTACCGGACAGGGGAATCAGCCCCAGCATTTT. Protein product: CASSTGQGNQPQHF.

V and J are TRBV28 and TRBJ1-2, with 7 nucleotides matching TRBD1. With V trimmed by 7 bases and J by 2 bases, 10 bases remained unmatched. CDR3 size: 15 residues. Germline V gene lookup returns CDR1 MDHEN and CDR2 SYDVKM. DNA for the CDR3: TGTGCCAGCAATACCCGGGACAGAGACAACTATGGCTACACCTTC. Protein: CASNTRDRDNYGYTF.

The chain carries TRBV5-4 and TRBJ1-6, with 10 nucleotides matching TRBD1. V dropped 0 bases and J dropped 8; count of bases not matched to a gene: 2. The CDR3 consists of 15 residues. CDR1 SGHNT and CDR2 YYREEE come from the germline V gene (reference sequence). The CDR3 protein is CASSLETGGHSPLHF. The CDR3, as DNA: TGTGCCAGCAGCTTGGAGACAGGGGGCCATTCACCCCTCCACTTT. Drawing the rest from reference TRBV5-4 and TRBJ1-6, the complete variable domain is ETGVTQSPTHLIKTRGQQVTLRCSSQSGHNTVSWYQQALGQGPQFIFQYYREEENGRGNFPPRFSGLQFPNYSSELNVNALELDDSALYLCASSLETGGHSPLHFGNGTRLTVT.

The rearrangement uses TRBV25-1 and TRBJ2-1; 9 nucleotides match TRBD1. Germline lookup yields CDR1 MGHDK and CDR2 SYGVNS. The CDR3 is made up of 17 amino acids. V shed 1 base, J shed 4 bases, and the junction held 8 bases outside the gene matches. CDR3 DNA sequence: TGTGCCAGCAGTGAATCTCGCGGGACAGGGATATACAATGAGCAGTTCTTC. Translation: CASSESRGTGIYNEQFF.

The chain joins TRBV19 to TRBJ2-7, with 14 bases aligning to TRBD2. This CDR3 is built from 15 residues. From germline, CDR1 is LNHDA and CDR2 SQIVND (reference sequence). V was clipped by 4 bases and J by 2 bases; unmatched bases: 1. The CDR3 region is CASSTGLAGAYEQYF. The CDR3 region has the DNA TGTGCCAGTAGTACGGGACTAGCGGGGGCCTACGAGCAGTACTTC.

In this sample, this clone turned up once. This chain joins TRBV6-6 and TRBJ2-2; 12 nucleotides match TRBD2. Germline V gives CDR1 MNHNY, CDR2 SVGAGI (reference sequence). CDR3 size: 16 residues. V lost 7 bases and J lost 1; bases outside the gene matches: 4. This CDR3 reads CASNTLAGGNTGELFF. DNA for the CDR3: TGTGCCAGCAATACACTAGCGGGAGGGAACACCGGGGAGCTGTTTTTT.

The genes are TRBV6-1 and TRBJ2-7, with 7 bases aligning to TRBD2. V shed 2 bases and J 6 bases; nucleotides not matched to a gene: 7. The CDR3 totals 14 residues. Germline assignment: CDR1 MNHNS and CDR2 SASEGT. The DNA of the CDR3 is TGTGCCAGCAGTGAATCCCGGGGGGTTATCGAGCAGTACTTC. It translates to CASSESRGVIEQYF.

The J gene is TRBJ2-7, the V gene TRBV5-1; 12 bases map to TRBD1. Per the germline V gene, CDR1 is SGHRS and CDR2 is YFSETQ. The CDR3 length is 14 residues. V gave up 3 bases and J gave up 6 bases; unmatched junction bases: 4. The CDR3 DNA reads TGCGCCAGCAGCTGGGGACAGGGGGCGGGCGAGCAGTACTTC. Translating it yields CASSWGQGAGEQYF.

The chain recombines TRBV19 with TRBJ2-7; TRBD1 is a possible D gene (6 bases). Germline V gene lookup returns CDR1 LNHDA and CDR2 SQIVND (reference sequence). The CDR3 is 14 amino acids. The V end was cut by 2 bases, the J end by 1 base, with 9 bases between. In DNA form, the CDR3 reads TGTGCCAGTAGTATAAATCAGGGGTCCTACGAGCAGTACTTC. It specifies CASSINQGSYEQYF.

This chain uses TRBV5-4 with TRBJ2-1; the match to TRBD2 covers 8 bases. CDR1 is SGHNT and CDR2 is YYREEE in the germline V gene (reference sequence). V shed 4 bases and J 1 base; nucleotides not matched to a gene: 4. CDR3 length equals 15 residues. As DNA, the CDR3 is TGTGCCAGCAGCGTGAGCGGGAGTTCCTACAATGAGCAGTTCTTC. Its protein product is CASSVSGSSYNEQFF.

The chain combines TRBV7-9 with TRBJ1-3; D might be TRBD1 (5 bases). V dropped 8 bases and J dropped 0 bases, with 11 bases sitting between them. CDR3 size: 14 residues. Germline V gene data show CDR1 as SEHNR and CDR2 as FQNEAQ (reference sequence). CDR3 residues: CASDTGLSGNTIYF. The CDR3 DNA is TGTGCCAGCGACACAGGCCTCTCTGGAAACACCATATATTTT.

The chain employs TRBV7-8 and TRBJ2-5; 13 bases agree with TRBD2. J was trimmed by 5 bases and V by 5 bases; bases with no gene match: 5. The CDR3 totals 15 residues. Germline V gene sequence: CDR1 SGHVS, CDR2 FQNEAQ. CDR3 DNA sequence: TGTGCCAGCAGCGTAACTAGCGGGAGGGATGAGACCCAGTACTTC. Translation gives CASSVTSGRDETQYF.

The chain combines TRBV5-1 with TRBJ2-7; maybe TRBD1 (6 bases). Germline-derived CDR1 and CDR2 are SGHRS and YFSETQ. The CDR3 totals 17 residues. The germline V and J ends were trimmed by 0 bases and 0 bases, with 16 bases remaining between them. CDR3 in amino acids: CASSLGHTGLSSYEQYF. The CDR3 nucleotides are TGCGCCAGCAGCTTGGGACACACAGGGCTTAGCTCCTACGAGCAGTACTTC. Using reference TRBV5-1 and TRBJ2-7 for the parts outside the CDR3, the full variable domain is KAGVTQTPRYLIKTRGQQVTLSCSPISGHRSVSWYQQTPGQGLQFLFEYFSETQRNKGNFPGRFSGRQFSNSRSEMNVSTLELGDSALYLCASSLGHTGLSSYEQYFGPGTRLTVT.

This sequence joins TRBV24-1 and TRBJ2-1; 8 bases agree with TRBD1. Trimming at V came to 3 bases and at J to 1 base, leaving 7 bases not matched to a gene. The CDR3 length is 17 residues. Germline-derived CDR1 and CDR2 are KGHDR and SFDVKD. The DNA of the CDR3 is TGTGCCACCAGTGATGGAAGGACAGGGAGGTCCTACAATGAGCAGTTCTTC. The encoded protein is CATSDGRTGRSYNEQFF.

This rearrangement joins TRBV1 to TRBJ2-7; the table's TRBD2 call for D was not verified on the DNA. TRBV1 is flagged as a pseudogene. This CDR3 spans 11 amino acids. The CDR3 is CTSSSGYEQYF. DNA for the CDR3: TGCACCAGCAGCTCGGGCTACGAGCAGTACTTC.

The chain employs TRBV29-1 and TRBJ2-1; no firm D call. From germline, CDR1 is SQVTM and CDR2 ANQGSEA. The CDR3 runs to 14 residues. The germline V and J ends were trimmed by 4 bases and 0 bases, with 10 bases remaining between them. The CDR3 spells CSVARAGSYNEQFF. The CDR3, as DNA: TGCAGCGTTGCTCGCGCCGGCTCCTACAATGAGCAGTTCTTC.

The chain employs TRBV6-5 and TRBJ2-1; D may be TRBD2 (5 bases). The V gene's germline CDR1 is MNHEY and CDR2 SVGAGI. V lost 0 bases and J 7 bases, leaving 10 bases between the germline ends. The CDR3 contains 14 residues. CDR3 in DNA: TGTGCCAGCAGTTACTCCGGAGGAGTAAATGAGCAGTTCTTC. Amino acid sequence: CASSYSGGVNEQFF.

V is TRBV2 and J is TRBJ1-1; a weak D match, TRBD1 (6 bases). Trimming left V 5 bases short and J 2 bases short, with 15 bases between. Per germline, CDR1 SNHLY and CDR2 FYNNEI. The length of the CDR3 is 15 residues. CDR3 loop: CASSLQRQVNTEAFF. Written as DNA, the CDR3 is TGTGCCAGCAGTCTTCAACGACAGGTAAACACTGAAGCTTTCTTT.

The chain uses TRBV19 and TRBJ2-2; D is possibly TRBD1 (6 bases). This CDR3 is 15 amino acids long. Germline V gene sequence: CDR1 LNHDA, CDR2 SQIVND (reference sequence). Trimming stripped 6 bases from V and 1 base from J, with 12 bases between. CDR3: CASSYKGQNTGELFF. The DNA for the CDR3 is TGTGCCAGTAGCTACAAGGGACAGAACACCGGGGAGCTGTTTTTT.

This clone was picked up a small number of times. This chain joins TRBV7-2 and TRBJ1-6; possible D gene TRBD1, 5 bases. The CDR3 runs to 15 residues. Per the germline V gene, CDR1 is SGHTA and CDR2 is FQGNSA. V shed 6 bases and J shed 0 bases, with 9 bases lying between them. CDR3 amino acids: CASRTDSSYNSPLHF. CDR3 DNA: TGTGCCAGCAGAACTGACAGCTCCTATAATTCACCCCTCCACTTT.

This clone came up once. This chain connects TRBV4-2 to TRBJ1-2; D is ambiguous. The CDR3 sequence is 16 residues long. CDR1 and CDR2 (germline): LGHNA, YNFKEQ. With 0 bases removed from V and 2 bases from J, the gap between germline ends came to 13 bases. The CDR3 sequence is CASSQEQQPVNYGYTF. The CDR3 coding sequence is TGTGCCAGCAGCCAAGAGCAACAACCCGTCAACTATGGCTACACCTTC.

The chain combines TRBV5-6 with TRBJ2-1; TRBD1 aligns across 9 bases. V shed 4 bases and J 2 bases; nucleotides not matched to a gene: 7. Germline assignment: CDR1 SGHDT and CDR2 YYEEEE. CDR3 length equals 16 residues. The CDR3 here is CASSRMTGGAYNEQFF. The CDR3 region has the DNA TGTGCCAGCAGCCGAATGACAGGGGGAGCCTACAATGAGCAGTTCTTC. The entire variable domain, with the rest obtained from reference TRBV5-6 and TRBJ2-1, is as follows: DAGVTQSPTHLIKTRGQQVTLRCSPKSGHDTVSWYQQALGQGPQFIFQYYEEEERQRGNFPDRFSGHQFPNYSSELNVNALLLGDSALYLCASSRMTGGAYNEQFFGPGTRLTVL.

The chain links TRBV27 to TRBJ1-1; maybe TRBD1 (5 bases). V gave up 2 bases and J gave up 0 bases, with 10 bases separating them. Per the germline V gene, CDR1 is MNHEY and CDR2 is SMNVEV (reference sequence). The CDR3 is 15 amino acids. CDR3 coding DNA: TGTGCCAGCAGTTTAGAGCGGGGCATGAACACTGAAGCTTTCTTT. Protein product: CASSLERGMNTEAFF.

CDR3 nucleotide sequence: TGTGCCAGCAGTGGGACAGGGGGCATCAATCAGCCCCAGCATTTT. Translating it yields CASSGTGGINQPQHF. The V call is TRBV2, the J call TRBJ1-5, with 11 bases matching TRBD1. In germline, CDR1 is SNHLY, CDR2 FYNNEI. The J segment lost 3 bases and the V segment lost 4 bases, leaving 2 bases of the junction unmatched. The CDR3 totals 15 residues.

This clone was observed at least ten times. The chain links TRBV7-9 to TRBJ1-1; TRBD1 might be the D (5 bases). From germline, CDR1 is SEHNR and CDR2 FQNEAQ (reference sequence). Trimming shortened V by 5 bases and J by 0 bases, and 10 bases separated the two germline ends. The CDR3 has 14 residues. The CDR3 sequence is CASSTDRLNTEAFF. The CDR3 DNA reads as TGTGCCAGCAGCACCGACAGACTGAACACTGAAGCTTTCTTT.

This chain links TRBV5-1 with TRBJ2-4, with D unresolved. Germline V CDR1 and CDR2: SGHRS, YFSETQ. This CDR3 region has 15 residues. V dropped 5 bases and J dropped 0 bases, with 12 bases sitting between them. The DNA for the CDR3 is TGCGCCAGCAGTTCCCTAGATCTAGCCAAAAACATTCAGTACTTC. Amino acids: CASSSLDLAKNIQYF.